The 24 T cell receptor beta chains listed next were all sequenced from one sample in a study of CD8 T cells in ankylosing spondylitis. Study-level points and caveats: Seven to nine highly homologous variants formed a TCR beta motif that appeared characteristic of ankylosing spondylitis blood.

TCRdb fed the 5' RACE reads into MiXCR, producing one record per CDR3 protein. The sample has roughly 670,000 distinct CDR3 sequences; 15% to 20% are singletons. These receptors' antigens are unknown. Sequencing was performed on blood, either unsorted or a sorted T cell fraction (not recorded which). The receptors stem from a male donor with ankylosing spondylitis.

The chain is built from TRBV10-3 and TRBJ2-1; D uncertain. The V gene's germline CDR1 is ENHRY and CDR2 SYGVKD. V lost 0 bases to trimming and J lost 1 base, with 13 bases between them. CDR3 size: 17 residues. The DNA for the CDR3 is TGTGCCATCAGTGAGTCGGTGTCGGGCCCATCCTACAATGAGCAGTTCTTC. This translates into CAISESVSGPSYNEQFF.

V usage is TRBV3-1 and J usage is TRBJ1-1; no clear D. V shed 4 bases and J shed 1 base, with 10 bases lying between them. Germline CDR1 is LGHDT and CDR2 is YNNKEL (reference sequence). This CDR3 spans 14 amino acids. CDR3 sequence (DNA): TGTGCCAGCAGCCCTCCCCCCGGGAACACTGAAGCTTTCTTT. It is translated as CASSPPPGNTEAFF.

CDR3: CSARVLAGDAYNEQFF. The CDR3 region has the DNA TGCAGTGCTAGGGTACTAGCGGGAGATGCATACAATGAGCAGTTCTTC. The J gene is TRBJ2-1, the V gene TRBV20-1; 11 nucleotides line up with TRBD2. The germline V gene has CDR1 DFQATT and CDR2 SNEGSKA (reference sequence). This CDR3 contains 16 residues. The V gene end was trimmed by 3 bases and the J gene end by 4 bases; junction bases not matched to a gene: 8.

This clonotype was observed a few times. V gene TRBV6-1 combines with J gene TRBJ2-6; D is undetermined. The CDR3 runs 14 residues. V was shortened by 6 bases and J by 3 bases, with 9 bases between the two germline ends. Germline V lookup: CDR1 MNHNS, CDR2 SASEGT. The CDR3 DNA sequence: TGTGCCAGCAGACTGATGGGTGGGGCCAACGTCCTGACTTTC. The encoded protein is CASRLMGGANVLTF.

In this sample, this clonotype turned up a few times. The chain employs TRBV7-9 and TRBJ2-1; possible D gene TRBD2, 5 bases. V was pared by 0 bases and J by 8 bases, with 11 bases between. CDR1 is SEHNR, CDR2 FQNEAQ, per germline (reference sequence). This CDR3 has 14 residues. CDR3 loop: CASSLAGASYEQFF. DNA for the CDR3: TGTGCCAGCAGCTTAGCGGGAGCGAGCTATGAGCAGTTCTTC.

A few counts support this clonotype. The rearrangement uses TRBV11-1 and TRBJ2-7, with 13 bases that match TRBD2. The J segment lost 2 bases and the V segment lost 5 bases, leaving 12 bases of the junction unmatched. CDR1 SGHAT and CDR2 FQDESV come from the germline V gene (reference sequence). This CDR3 is built from 18 residues. CDR3 in DNA: TGTGCCAGCAGCCCCACCCCGGGACTAGCGGGGAAGACCTACGAGCAGTACTTC. Protein: CASSPTPGLAGKTYEQYF. The variable domain in full, completed from reference TRBV11-1 and TRBJ2-7, reads EAEVAQSPRYKITEKSQAVAFWCDPISGHATLYWYRQILGQGPELLVQFQDESVVDDSQLPKDRFSAERLKGVDSTLKIQPAELGDSAMYLCASSPTPGLAGKTYEQYFGPGTRLTVT.

This clonotype appeared a few times. In nucleotides, the CDR3 is TGCAGTGCTAGTGACGACAGGTCGAACACTGAAGCTTTCTTT. Translation: CSASDDRSNTEAFF. The chain is built from TRBV20-1 and TRBJ1-1; possibly TRBD1 for D (6 bases). V shed 3 bases and J shed 1 base, with 12 bases lying between them. The CDR3 covers 14 residues. Germline assignment: CDR1 DFQATT and CDR2 SNEGSKA (reference sequence).

This clonotype turned up a few times. This chain links TRBV20-1 with TRBJ2-7; TRBD1 matches at 9 bases. This CDR3 has 16 residues. Germline assignment: CDR1 DFQATT and CDR2 SNEGSKA (reference sequence). With V trimmed by 0 bases and J by 3 bases, 9 bases remained unmatched. CDR3 residues: CSARDLSRGQGYEQYF. DNA of the CDR3: TGCAGTGCTAGAGATCTGAGTCGGGGACAGGGCTACGAGCAGTACTTC.

The gene calls are TRBV12-3 or TRBV12-4 and TRBJ2-5; a weak D match, TRBD2 (6 bases). The CDR3 has 15 residues. The germline V and J ends were trimmed by 6 bases and 4 bases, with 18 bases remaining between them. The CDR3 reads CASSLTRGEVETQYF. As DNA, the CDR3 is TGTGCCAGCAGCCTAACACGAGGGGAGGTAGAGACCCAGTACTTC.

This chain joins TRBV15 and TRBJ2-7; D is unresolved. CDR1 LNHNV and CDR2 YYDKDF come from the germline V gene (reference sequence). CDR3 size: 14 residues. V gave up 0 bases and J gave up 5 bases, with 11 bases separating them. The CDR3 DNA reads as TGTGCCACCAGCAGAGAGAACACGGCTCACGAGCAGTACTTC. Translating it yields CATSRENTAHEQYF.

This chain connects TRBV6-5 to TRBJ2-7; 8 bases are a match to TRBD2. The CDR3 covers 16 residues. Trimming at V came to 2 bases and at J to 2 bases, leaving 8 bases not matched to a gene. CDR1 and CDR2 (germline): MNHEY, SVGAGI. Here the CDR3 DNA reads TGTGCCAGCAGTTACGAGGGTAGCGGGACGACCTACGAGCAGTACTTC. Its protein product is CASSYEGSGTTYEQYF.

The chain is built from TRBV6-1 and TRBJ2-7, with D unclear. The V gene's germline CDR1 is MNHNS and CDR2 SASEGT. V shed 6 bases and J shed 5 bases, with 17 bases lying between them. The CDR3 has 14 amino acids. CDR3 nucleotides: TGTGCCAGCAGAATCCACAGTGGGGTGGACGAGCAGTACTTC. Amino acid sequence: CASRIHSGVDEQYF.

The CDR3 DNA sequence: TGCAGCGCGGGACAGACTCCCTACGAGCAGTACTTC. It is translated as CSAGQTPYEQYF. This chain joins TRBV29-1 and TRBJ2-7; 7 positions match TRBD1. Germline CDR1 reads SQVTM; CDR2 reads ANQGSEA. The CDR3 has 12 residues. The junction had 5 bases not matched to a gene; V was cut back by 7 bases and J by 2 bases.

This clonotype was seen more than once but under ten times. The V gene is TRBV6-6, the J gene TRBJ1-5; 7 bases match TRBD1. This CDR3 comprises 13 residues. Germline trimming cut 5 bases from V and 7 bases from J; bases unmatched to any gene: 5. Germline V gene lookup returns CDR1 MNHNY and CDR2 SVGAGI (reference sequence). This CDR3 is CASSRDRTQPQHF. CDR3 DNA: TGTGCCAGCAGTAGGGACAGAACCCAGCCCCAGCATTTT.

The chain links TRBV11-1 to TRBJ2-7, with TRBD2 as a possible D gene (6 bases). The V and J ends lost 5 bases and 3 bases respectively, with 26 bases between them. The germline CDR1 and CDR2 sequences are SGHAT and FQDESV (reference sequence). This CDR3 region has 18 residues. The CDR3 region has the DNA TGTGCCAGCAGCCTCCGCTCCGGCGGGACGCGTGGAAACTACGAGCAGTACTTC. Protein sequence: CASSLRSGGTRGNYEQYF.

This clonotype came up many times. The V gene is TRBV7-3, the J gene TRBJ2-2; D is uncertain. The germline V gene has CDR1 SGHTA and CDR2 FQGTGA. V lost 3 bases and J lost 4, with 12 bases in between. CDR3 size: 15 residues. CDR3 amino acids: CASSFRPVSTGELFF. The CDR3 nucleotides are TGTGCCAGCAGCTTCCGCCCAGTATCCACCGGGGAGCTGTTTTTT.

The chain employs TRBV20-1 and TRBJ2-2, with D hard to call. From germline, CDR1 is DFQATT and CDR2 SNEGSKA (reference sequence). Trimming cost V 4 bases and J 0 bases, with 9 bases left between them. CDR3 length equals 14 residues. In DNA, the CDR3 is TGCAGTGCTATTAGAGTGTCGAACACCGGGGAGCTGTTTTTT. Encoded protein: CSAIRVSNTGELFF.

The V call is TRBV15, the J call TRBJ2-1; D gene unclear. Between the trimmed V and J ends, which lost 1 base and 8 bases, there was a span of 12 bases. Germline V gene lookup returns CDR1 LNHNV and CDR2 YYDKDF (reference sequence). The CDR3 is 14 residues long. CDR3 sequence (DNA): TGTGCCACCAGCAGAGTAAGGACGAGCGATGAGCAGTTCTTC. It yields the protein CATSRVRTSDEQFF.

In this sample, this clonotype turned up a few times. This chain links TRBV7-8 with TRBJ1-1; the D gene is possibly TRBD1 (6 bases). The V gene lost 5 bases and the J gene lost 4 bases, with 17 bases spanning the gap. Germline CDR1 is SGHVS and CDR2 is FQNEAQ. This CDR3 contains 15 residues. CDR3 in amino acids: CASSPRTELFTEAFF. In nucleotides, the CDR3 is TGTGCCAGCAGCCCACGGACAGAACTTTTCACTGAAGCTTTCTTT. Using reference TRBV7-8 and TRBJ1-1 for the parts outside the CDR3, the full variable domain is GAGVSQSPRYKVAKRGQDVALRCDPISGHVSLFWYQQALGQGPEFLTYFQNEAQLDKSGLPSDRFFAERPEGSVSTLKIQRTQQEDSAVYLCASSPRTELFTEAFFGQGTRLTVV.

This chain links TRBV6-1 with TRBJ1-3, with D perhaps TRBD1 (5 bases). Germline V gene sequence: CDR1 MNHNS, CDR2 SASEGT. V was pared by 9 bases and J by 9 bases, with 21 bases between. The CDR3 runs 14 residues. CDR3 in amino acids: CASRTTGTGRTIYF. As DNA, the CDR3 is TGTGCCAGTCGGACCACCGGGACGGGCCGCACCATATATTTT.

The genes are TRBV3-1 and TRBJ2-3, with 7 bases identical to TRBD2. J gave up 7 bases and V 8 bases, and 9 bases lay outside the gene matches. Germline CDR1 is LGHDT and CDR2 is YNNKEL (reference sequence). This CDR3 comprises 13 residues. As DNA, the CDR3 is TGTGCCAGCGCCCGGGCTAGCGGATATACGCAGTATTTT. Amino acids: CASARASGYTQYF.

This rearrangement joins TRBV25-1 to TRBJ1-2, with D perhaps matching TRBD1 (5 bases). CDR3 length: 14 amino acids. The V gene lost 0 bases and the J gene lost 2 bases, with 7 bases spanning the gap. Germline assignment: CDR1 MGHDK and CDR2 SYGVNS. The CDR3 DNA follows: TGTGCCAGCAGTGAATATGGGGCAAACTATGGCTACACCTTC. Amino acids: CASSEYGANYGYTF.

This clonotype was picked up a small number of times. The chain employs TRBV7-2 and TRBJ2-1; D ambiguous. The CDR3 totals 17 residues. V was pared by 1 base and J by 3 bases, with 16 bases between. CDR1 and CDR2 (germline): SGHTA, FQGNSA. CDR3: CASSLVSWQEIYNEQFF. The CDR3 DNA reads as TGTGCCAGCAGCTTAGTATCATGGCAGGAAATCTACAATGAGCAGTTCTTC.

This rearrangement joins TRBV7-2 to TRBJ2-3; D call uncertain. Trimming removed 2 bases from V and 6 bases from J, with 6 bases in between. The length of the CDR3 is 12 residues. CDR1 and CDR2 (germline): SGHTA, FQGNSA. CDR3 sequence: CASSLLRDTQYF. The CDR3 coding sequence is TGTGCCAGCAGCTTATTGAGGGATACGCAGTATTTT.